The present TCR beta chain was sequenced within a study of cytomegalovirus exposure and HLA in healthy donors (dated by TCRdb to about 2017). Regarding the complete study: According to a later analysis, one platform produced both the 120 validation repertoires and the approximately 600 repertoires of the first cohort. Along with the roughly 700-subject first cohort, a separate validation cohort of over a hundred different subjects was used. The study aimed to test whether cataloging public T cell receptors could reveal signatures of past pathogen exposure. The study combined high-throughput TCR immunosequencing, statistical association of individual TCRs with disease status, and machine learning to predict cytomegalovirus infection status. Beyond this particular receptor, the publication reports: The classifier was reported to diagnose cytomegalovirus status with high specificity and sensitivity in both the original and validation cohorts. Most TCR sequences were observed very rarely across donors, whereas some public TCRs were present in many individuals. According to the authors, the approach could potentially be generalized to other disease states and immunological phenotypes. The study gave a list of under 200 TCR beta chains associated with cytomegalovirus. Subsequent analysis determined that TCRs grouped into clusters in the first cohort also showed a tendency toward co-occurrence across the approximately 120 validation repertoires, and 85% to 95% of cluster scores exceeded 0. In vitro tests confirmed that a few of the cytomegalovirus-associated TCR beta chains recognize cytomegalovirus antigens. A later analysis had no HLA typing for the validation cohort, so co-occurrence there was scored across all 110 or so repertoires.

About this clone itself: Its specific antigen is unknown. Per-nucleotide qualities are absent, and no much larger clonotype sits a single base away.

Receptor libraries were prepared by the immunoSEQ multiplex PCR assay. As for the original processing: A statistical classification framework was developed to diagnose cytomegalovirus status using the catalog of TCR beta chain sequences. TCRdb holds this immuneACCESS table with in-frame rearrangements only. Some clones are missing; in checked studies, unresolved V genes explain under half, and the rest has no known cause. The DNA was the basis for D and trimming; V, J and clone size are from that table. Recorded for this sample are 200,000 to 250,000 clones; less than 90% of them occurred a single time. In total, the top ten clones hold 5.5% to 6.5% of the sample. The donors were included in the validation cohort of roughly 130 subjects, a group kept apart from the roughly 680-subject first cohort. The CDR3 contains 18 residues, cysteine and phenylalanine counted. CDR3 DNA only is kept here, 54 bases in frame from base 1. CDR1 LGHNA and CDR2 YNFKEQ were looked up in the germline V gene. Compared with germline, V lacks 0 bases and J lacks 4 bases; bases without a gene match: 11.

The receptor comes from a woman under 30 in good health and CMV-seronegative. Material: PBMCs. This chain is built from TRBV4-2 and TRBJ1-2; TRBD1 matches 10 bases in the middle. The DNA sequence reads TGTGCCAGCAGCCAAGATATGGGGACAGGGGAAGGGTTCTATGGCTACACCTTC. The resulting protein is CASSQDMGTGEGFYGYTF.